This T cell receptor (beta chain) is from a study of blood T cell repertoires in COVID-19. Study-level background: Some COVID-19 samples were acute and others convalescent; all came from the United States, Italy and Spain.

As processed by the authors: The assay estimated nucleated cells by amplifying reference gene primers. Some clones are missing from TCRdb's copy, which holds only in-frame ones; the method was immunoSEQ multiplex PCR. The DNA was the basis for D and trimming; V, J and clone size are from that table. The sample yields hundreds of thousands of clones, over 75% seen once. About this clone: The same CDR3 is also encoded by other DNA sequences in this sample.

The source is a man over 45 with COVID-19, enrolled during active disease. Sequencing was carried out using peripheral blood.

CDR3 sequence reads: CASSPQDSSYNEQFF. The CDR3 nucleotides are TGTGCCAGCTCACCACAGGACAGCTCCTACAATGAGCAGTTCTTC. The V and J genes are TRBV18 and TRBJ2-1; a possible D gene is TRBD1 (6 bases). Germline V gives CDR1 KGHSH, CDR2 LQKENI. The CDR3 runs 15 residues. V was clipped by 1 base and J by 0 bases, with 7 bases between them.